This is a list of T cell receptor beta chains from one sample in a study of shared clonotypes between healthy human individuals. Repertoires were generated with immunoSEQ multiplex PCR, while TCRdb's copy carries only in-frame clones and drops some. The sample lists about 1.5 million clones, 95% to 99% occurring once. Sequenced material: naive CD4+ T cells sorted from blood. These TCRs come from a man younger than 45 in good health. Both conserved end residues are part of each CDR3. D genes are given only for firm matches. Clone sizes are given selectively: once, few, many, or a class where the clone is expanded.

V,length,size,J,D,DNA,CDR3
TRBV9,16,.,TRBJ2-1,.,TGTGCCAGCAGCGTAGGACTCCCGGGGGCCCACAATGAGCAGTTCTTC,CASSVGLPGAHNEQFF
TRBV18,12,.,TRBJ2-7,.,TGTGCCAGCTCACCTACTTCCTACGAGCAGTACTTC,CASSPTSYEQYF
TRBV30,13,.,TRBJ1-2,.,TGTGCCTGGGGCCGGGACTCAGGGTATGGCTACACCTTC,CAWGRDSGYGYTF
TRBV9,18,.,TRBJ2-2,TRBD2,TGTGCCAGCAGCTACCGGGGGTTGCGGGAGGTGTATACCGGGGAGCTGTTTTTT,CASSYRGLREVYTGELFF
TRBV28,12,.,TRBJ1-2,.,TGTGCCAGCAGTTTAGGACGCGGGACTCACACCTTC,CASSLGRGTHTF
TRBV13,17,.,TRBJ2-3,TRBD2,TGTGCCAGCAGCCTAACGTGGGCTAGCGGGAGCACAGATACGCAGTATTTT,CASSLTWASGSTDTQYF
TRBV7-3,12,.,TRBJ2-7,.,TGTGCCAGCAGCACCCGTCCCTACGAGCAGTACTTC,CASSTRPYEQYF
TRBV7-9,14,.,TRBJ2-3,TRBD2,TGTGCCAGCAGTTTTAGCGGGAGCATAGATACGCAGTATTTT,CASSFSGSIDTQYF
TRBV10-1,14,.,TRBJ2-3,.,TGCGCCAGCAGTGATCCTTCCGCCACAGATACGCAGTATTTT,CASSDPSATDTQYF
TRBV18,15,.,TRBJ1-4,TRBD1,TGTGCCAGCTCACCACAGGGACAGGGCAGCGAAAAACTGTTTTTT,CASSPQGQGSEKLFF
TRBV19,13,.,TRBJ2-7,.,TGTGCCAGTAGCCTTGCGCGAGCCTACGAGCAGTACTTC,CASSLARAYEQYF
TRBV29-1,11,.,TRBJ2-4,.,TGCAGCGTCAGGGCCGGGAACATTCAGTACTTC,CSVRAGNIQYF
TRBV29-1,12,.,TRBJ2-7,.,TGCAGCGTTGTCGACAGGTTCTACGAGCAGTACTTC,CSVVDRFYEQYF
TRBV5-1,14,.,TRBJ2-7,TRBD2,TGCGCCAGCAGCTTTAGCGGGAGCCCCCGGGAGCAGTACTTC,CASSFSGSPREQYF
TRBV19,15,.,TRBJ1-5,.,TGTGCCAGTAGCCTCTCGGGTTTTGGCAATCAGCCCCAGCATTTT,CASSLSGFGNQPQHF
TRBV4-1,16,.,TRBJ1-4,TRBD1,TGCGCCAGCAGCCAAGCGTTAGGGGGCGCCCATGAAAAACTGTTTTTT,CASSQALGGAHEKLFF
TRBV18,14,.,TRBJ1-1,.,TGTGCCAGCTCACCGACGGCGTTGAACACTGAAGCTTTCTTT,CASSPTALNTEAFF
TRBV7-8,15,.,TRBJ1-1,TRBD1,TGTGCCAGCAGCTTACACTCCGGGACAGGGGTGGAGGCTTTCTTT,CASSLHSGTGVEAFF
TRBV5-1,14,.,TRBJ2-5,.,TGCGCCAGCAGCTTGGGGTTATCCCAAGAGACCCAGTACTTC,CASSLGLSQETQYF
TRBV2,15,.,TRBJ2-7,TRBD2,TGTGCCAGCAGTGGATATAGCGGGAGCTCCTACGAGCAGTACTTC,CASSGYSGSSYEQYF
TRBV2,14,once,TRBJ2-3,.,TGTGCCAGCAGTCCCAATCGGTACACAGATACGCAGTATTTT,CASSPNRYTDTQYF
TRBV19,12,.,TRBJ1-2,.,TGTGCCAGTAGTAAACCCAGGTTCGGCTACACCTTC,CASSKPRFGYTF
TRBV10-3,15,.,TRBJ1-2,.,TGTGCCATCAGAGATTCGGGTACCGCTAACTATGGCTACACCTTC,CAIRDSGTANYGYTF
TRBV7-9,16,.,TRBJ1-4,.,TGTGCCAGCAGCTTATTAGCCTCATCTGTAAGTGAAAAACTGTTTTTT,CASSLLASSVSEKLFF
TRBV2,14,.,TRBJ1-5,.,TGTGCCAGCAGTGAAGCGTTTCCGAATCAGCCCCAGCATTTT,CASSEAFPNQPQHF
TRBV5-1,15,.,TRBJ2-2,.,TGCGCCAGCAGCTTGGAGGGGGGCCCCACCGGGGAGCTGTTTTTT,CASSLEGGPTGELFF
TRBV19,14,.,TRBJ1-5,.,TGTGCCAGTACCCATTGGGGAGGGGATCAGCCCCAGCATTTT,CASTHWGGDQPQHF
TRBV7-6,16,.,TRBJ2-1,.,TGTGCCAGCAGCTCGCGCACTAGAAGCTCCTACAATGAGCAGTTCTTC,CASSSRTRSSYNEQFF
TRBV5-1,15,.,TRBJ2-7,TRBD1,TGCGCCAGCAGCCCAGGACAGGGGTGGACCTACGAGCAGTACTTC,CASSPGQGWTYEQYF
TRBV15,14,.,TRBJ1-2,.,TGTGCCACCAGCAGAGCGGGCATAAGCTATGGCTACACCTTC,CATSRAGISYGYTF
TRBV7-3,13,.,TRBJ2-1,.,TGTGCCAGCAGCCCAGACAGGTACAATGAGCAGTTCTTC,CASSPDRYNEQFF
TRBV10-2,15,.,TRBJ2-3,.,TGCGCCAGCAGTCTATTTAGGGGGGGGACAGATACGCAGTATTTT,CASSLFRGGTDTQYF
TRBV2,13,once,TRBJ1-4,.,TGTGCCAGCACTCGTGGGACTAATGAAAAACTGTTTTTT,CASTRGTNEKLFF
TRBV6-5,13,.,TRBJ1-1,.,TGTGCCAGCAGTTACTCGAAGAACACTGAAGCTTTCTTT,CASSYSKNTEAFF
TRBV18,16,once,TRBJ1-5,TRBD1,TGTGCCAGCTCATACCTGCCAGGGACAGGCAATCAGCCCCAGCATTTT,CASSYLPGTGNQPQHF
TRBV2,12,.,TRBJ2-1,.,TGTGCCAGCGGCTCCGACAGGTCGGGGCAGTTCTTC,CASGSDRSGQFF
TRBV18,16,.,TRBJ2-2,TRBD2,TGTGCCAGCTCACCACCGGTGCGGGAGGTGACCGGGGAGCTGTTTTTT,CASSPPVREVTGELFF
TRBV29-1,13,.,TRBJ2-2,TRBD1,TGCAGCGTGGGACAGGGAACTACCGGGGAGCTGTTTTTT,CSVGQGTTGELFF
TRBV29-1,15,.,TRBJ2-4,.,TGCAGCGTTGTGGGGGGAGGACTAGCCAAAAACATTCAGTACTTC,CSVVGGGLAKNIQYF
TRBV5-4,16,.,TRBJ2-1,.,TGTGCCAGCAGCTCAGGCGGAGATAGCTCCTACAATGAGCAGTTCTTC,CASSSGGDSSYNEQFF